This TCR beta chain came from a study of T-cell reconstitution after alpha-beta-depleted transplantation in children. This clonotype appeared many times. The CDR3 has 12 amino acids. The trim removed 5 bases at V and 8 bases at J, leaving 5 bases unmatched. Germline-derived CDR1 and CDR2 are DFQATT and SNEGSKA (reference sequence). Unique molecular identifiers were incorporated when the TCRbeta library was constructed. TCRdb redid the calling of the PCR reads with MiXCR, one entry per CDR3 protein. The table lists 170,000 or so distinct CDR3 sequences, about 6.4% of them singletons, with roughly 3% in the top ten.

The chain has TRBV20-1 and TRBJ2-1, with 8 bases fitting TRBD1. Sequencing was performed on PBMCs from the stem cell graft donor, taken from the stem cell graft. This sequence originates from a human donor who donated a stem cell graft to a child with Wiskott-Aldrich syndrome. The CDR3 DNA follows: TGCAGTGCTGGAGGACAGGGCGATGAGCAGTTCTTC. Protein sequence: CSAGGQGDEQFF.